This is a list of T cell receptor beta chains from one sample in a study of T cells in Graves' hyperthyroidism and ophthalmopathy. TCRdb reprocessed the multiplex PCR reads via MiXCR and lists one record per CDR3 protein. The sample contains around 560,000 distinct CDR3 sequences, around 15% of which appear only once. What was sequenced was blood. The receptors were sampled from a woman between 18 and 30 years old with Graves' hyperthyroidism. Each CDR3 is given with its conserved first and last residue. The D gene is left open where the match is weak. Size tells how often a clone was seen (once, few, many) or the class of an expanded clone, and some rows leave it out.

cdr3_nt	cdr3_aa	d_call	v_call	j_call	clone_size
TGTGCCAGCAGTACAGTCAACGAGCGGTACTTC	CASSTVNERYF	-	TRBV12-3/TRBV12-4	TRBJ2-7	-
TGTGCCAGCAGTGCCACGATTAGGGGAGTTAGCAATCAGCCCCAGCATTTT	CASSATIRGVSNQPQHF	-	TRBV6-1	TRBJ1-5	many
TGTGCCAGCAGTTACCCGGCAGAAGCTAACTATGGCTACACCTTC	CASSYPAEANYGYTF	-	TRBV6-2/TRBV6-3	TRBJ1-2	-
TGTGCCAGCAGTCCCTTATCTACAGGGAGTGGGACTGAAGCTTTCTTT	CASSPLSTGSGTEAFF	-	TRBV6-4	TRBJ1-1	-
TGTGCCAGCAGCTTAGGAACGGGAGGCCCCAATGAGCAGTTCTTC	CASSLGTGGPNEQFF	TRBD2	TRBV7-9	TRBJ2-1	many
TGTGCCAGCTCCCCCTGGGCGGGGCAGACCTACGAGCAGTACTTC	CASSPWAGQTYEQYF	-	TRBV18	TRBJ2-7	-
TGTGCCAGCAGTTTATCTATAGACAGGGAACAGACCCAGTACTTC	CASSLSIDREQTQYF	TRBD1	TRBV6-5	TRBJ2-5	-
TGTGCCACCATAGCAGATGGCTACACCTTC	CATIADGYTF	-	TRBV6-1	TRBJ1-2	few
TGTGCCAGCAGTTACTCGCATGCAGATACGCAGTATTTT	CASSYSHADTQYF	-	TRBV6-2/TRBV6-3	TRBJ2-3	-
TGTGCCACCAGTTTGCGGGGGTACGGCTACACCTTC	CATSLRGYGYTF	-	TRBV15	TRBJ1-2	-
TGCAGTGCTAGGGAGACTAGCGCTAGCACAGATACGCAGTATTTT	CSARETSASTDTQYF	TRBD2	TRBV20-1	TRBJ2-3	many
TGTGCCAGCAGTTACAGCGTCGACGTGGACTCTGAAGCTTTCTTT	CASSYSVDVDSEAFF	-	TRBV6-5	TRBJ1-1	many
TGTGCCAGCACCACCTACGGGGAGTACAATGAGCAGTTCTTC	CASTTYGEYNEQFF	-	TRBV2	TRBJ2-1	many
TGTGCCAGCAGCTTATGGTTAGGGTCAGTGACAGATACGCAGTATTTT	CASSLWLGSVTDTQYF	-	TRBV11-2	TRBJ2-3	many
TGTGCCAGCAGCACCCTCCTCGGGACAGGGGGACCCGAGCAGTACTTC	CASSTLLGTGGPEQYF	TRBD1	TRBV7-9	TRBJ2-7	many
TGCGCCAGCACCTCAGGAGGGAGGGACGAGCAGTACTTC	CASTSGGRDEQYF	TRBD2	TRBV5-1	TRBJ2-7	-
TGCGCCAGCAGCTTGTCTAGCGGATCAGATACGCAGTATTTT	CASSLSSGSDTQYF	TRBD2	TRBV5-1	TRBJ2-3	few
TGTGCCAGTAGTAATACACTCCCCTGGACAATGAACACTGAAGCTTTCTTT	CASSNTLPWTMNTEAFF	-	TRBV19	TRBJ1-1	many
TGCAGCGTTGACTGGGCAGGGCTTACTGAAGCTTTCTTT	CSVDWAGLTEAFF	-	TRBV29-1	TRBJ1-1	many
TGTGCCAGTAGTACCTCCAAAGACCGGGGAGGGCCAGATACGCAGTATTTT	CASSTSKDRGGPDTQYF	TRBD2	TRBV19	TRBJ2-3	-
TGTGCCAGCACCTCGACAGGGCGAAGGAACACTGAAGCTTTCTTT	CASTSTGRRNTEAFF	TRBD1	TRBV6-1	TRBJ1-1	-
TGTGCCAGCAGCCACGGGGGGGGGGGGTACAATGAGCAGTTCTTC	CASSHGGGGYNEQFF	TRBD2	TRBV7-3	TRBJ2-1	-
TGCAGCGTTGCGTCCCAACCGAATGAAAAACTGTTTTTT	CSVASQPNEKLFF	-	TRBV29-1	TRBJ1-4	-
TGTGCCACCAGTGATCCGGGACACGATAGCAATCAGCCCCAGCATTTT	CATSDPGHDSNQPQHF	-	TRBV24-1	TRBJ1-5	many
TGTGCCAGCAGCTTAGGGGGCCATCTAGCGGGGGCGAACACCGGGGAGCTGTTTTTT	CASSLGGHLAGANTGELFF	TRBD2	TRBV7-9	TRBJ2-2	-
TGTGCCAGCAGTGTGGACTACTACAATGAGCAGTTCTTC	CASSVDYYNEQFF	-	TRBV2	TRBJ2-1	-
TGTGCCAGCAGCTTCGATGCAGCGGGCAGACACACAGATACGCAGTATTTT	CASSFDAAGRHTDTQYF	-	TRBV13	TRBJ2-3	-
TGTGCCAGCAGTGACGGGGGAGACACAGATACGCAGTATTTT	CASSDGGDTDTQYF	-	TRBV6-4	TRBJ2-3	-
TGTGCCAGCAAGGATCCAACAGGGGCCTACGAGCAGTACTTC	CASKDPTGAYEQYF	TRBD1	TRBV2	TRBJ2-7	few
TGTGCCAGGACAGGGCCCTACGAGCAGTACTTC	CARTGPYEQYF	TRBD1	TRBV28	TRBJ2-7	-
TGCAGTGCTAGGGGGGGACAGGGAGGCAATCAGCCCCAGCATTTT	CSARGGQGGNQPQHF	TRBD1	TRBV20-1	TRBJ1-5	-
TGTGCCTGGAGAGGCCAGACGGAGACCCAGTACTTC	CAWRGQTETQYF	-	TRBV30	TRBJ2-5	few
TGTGCCAGCAGTACTCGGACAGGGGTAGAGAAAGCTTTCTTT	CASSTRTGVEKAFF	TRBD1	TRBV28	TRBJ1-1	many
TGCGCCAGCAGCTTGGATGGTAGTGGGTTCGCCGAGCAGTACTTC	CASSLDGSGFAEQYF	-	TRBV5-1	TRBJ2-7	many
TGCGCCAGCAGCCAAAGCAGGGGAGAGGAAAAACTGTTTTTT	CASSQSRGEEKLFF	-	TRBV4-3	TRBJ1-4	few
TGTGCCATAGAGGGAGGGCCGTATAATGAGCAGTTCTTC	CAIEGGPYNEQFF	TRBD2	TRBV12-3/TRBV12-4	TRBJ2-1	many
TGTGCCAGCTCCCCCGGGACTAGCGGAGATGGCGTATATACGCAGTATTTT	CASSPGTSGDGVYTQYF	TRBD2	TRBV2	TRBJ2-3	many
TGTGCCAGCAGCCGAGCCTCAGGGGATCTAGCCAAAAACATTCAGTACTTC	CASSRASGDLAKNIQYF	-	TRBV7-8	TRBJ2-4	many
TGTGCCAGCACATCAGGGGTGGGGACTGGCAATCAGCCCCAGCATTTT	CASTSGVGTGNQPQHF	-	TRBV6-1	TRBJ1-5	many
TGTGCCAGCAGTGAAGTGTGGCGGGGGGGGGCAGATACGCAGTATTTT	CASSEVWRGGADTQYF	TRBD2	TRBV2	TRBJ2-3	many
TGTGCCAGCAGTGGGACAGTCTCATGGTTTCAGGAGGCTTTCTTT	CASSGTVSWFQEAFF	-	TRBV6-1	TRBJ1-1	-
TGCAGCGTTGTGAGGAGGGATCAGGTACATGAGCAGTTCTTC	CSVVRRDQVHEQFF	-	TRBV29-1	TRBJ2-1	few
TGTGCCAGCAGGTCGGGACAGAACTCTGGAAACACCATATATTTT	CASRSGQNSGNTIYF	TRBD1	TRBV5-5	TRBJ1-3	many
TGCGCCAGCAGCCAAGTCGCCGGAGCGGGGGGACGCGAGCAGTACTTC	CASSQVAGAGGREQYF	TRBD2	TRBV11-3	TRBJ2-7	-
TGTGCCAGCAGTTTACCGGGACGGGGGGAAAACAATGAGCAGTTCTTC	CASSLPGRGENNEQFF	TRBD2	TRBV12-3/TRBV12-4	TRBJ2-1	-
TGCGCCAGCAGCTTGGCCATACAGGGGGCTGAAGCTTTCTTT	CASSLAIQGAEAFF	TRBD1	TRBV5-1	TRBJ1-1	many
TGTGCCACCGAGGAGAGTAGCGGGCTCACTGAAGCTTTCTTT	CATEESSGLTEAFF	-	TRBV6-1	TRBJ1-1	many
TGTGCCATCAGTACGGGACAGGCGGCCTACGAGCAGTACTTC	CAISTGQAAYEQYF	TRBD1	TRBV10-3	TRBJ2-7	many
TGTGCCAGCATATCTTGGCGGGGGGCCCCGGGAGGCACGCAGTATTTT	CASISWRGAPGGTQYF	TRBD2	TRBV6-1	TRBJ2-3	few
TGTGCCAGCAGGAGGGGGACAGGGGGGGTCGGTGAGCAGTTCTTC	CASRRGTGGVGEQFF	TRBD1	TRBV6-2/TRBV6-3	TRBJ2-1	many
TGTGCCAGCAGCCCAGGCCTCGGGACAGGGTCCAATGAGCAGTTCTTC	CASSPGLGTGSNEQFF	TRBD1	TRBV5-4	TRBJ2-1	-
TGTGCCAGCAGCGAAACCGGGACAGAGGGTGAAAAACTGTTTTTT	CASSETGTEGEKLFF	TRBD1	TRBV5-4	TRBJ1-4	few
TGCGCCAGCAGCTTGTCGGGGAATAGCAATCAGCCCCAGCATTTT	CASSLSGNSNQPQHF	-	TRBV5-1	TRBJ1-5	-
TGTGCCACCAGTGATTCACGACAGGGGGCCTATCCTGAAGCTTTCTTT	CATSDSRQGAYPEAFF	TRBD1	TRBV24-1	TRBJ1-1	-
TGCAGTGCCGGGTCCTTCTACAATGAGCAGTTCTTC	CSAGSFYNEQFF	-	TRBV20-1	TRBJ2-1	few